This TCR beta chain was identified in a study of cytomegalovirus exposure and HLA in healthy donors. Trimming cost V 2 bases and J 6 bases; bases outside gene matches: 9. Germline assignment: CDR1 LNHDA and CDR2 SQIVND (reference sequence). The CDR3 runs 16 residues. This clone showed up just a few times. PCR involved 60 Vbeta and 13 Jbeta primers. The repertoire was sequenced with immunoSEQ multiplex PCR; TCRdb's copy has only in-frame clones and lacks some. The table includes 99,000 or so clones, 79% detected once. This receptor was obtained from a male donor in good health and CMV-seropositive. This chain joins TRBV19 and TRBJ2-3; 9 bases are a match to TRBD2. The sample taken for sequencing was PBMCs. CDR3 bases: TGTGCCAGTAGTATACGGGGACTAGCAGAAGGGGATACGCAGTATTTT. It yields the protein CASSIRGLAEGDTQYF.